This TCR beta chain was captured in a study of T cells in Graves' hyperthyroidism and ophthalmopathy. This clonotype was seen many times. The investigators amplified TCR beta CDR3 regions from RNA transcripts. When the TCR CDR3 underwent first-round RT-PCR, the HTBI primer set was used. TCRdb processed the multiplex PCR reads anew with MiXCR; each CDR3 protein has one entry. The top ten hold more than 25% of the sample, which has just under 750,000 distinct CDR3 sequences, 35% seen once. The receptor was isolated from a middle-aged woman with Graves' hyperthyroidism. Sequencing input: blood.

The CDR3 DNA sequence: TGTGCCAGCAGCCCCACCCGGACAGGGATTAATGAAAAACTGTTTTTT. Protein: CASSPTRTGINEKLFF. This chain connects TRBV7-9 to TRBJ1-4; 8 bases fit TRBD1. Germline V gene data show CDR1 as SEHNR and CDR2 as FQNEAQ (reference sequence). There are 16 residues in the CDR3. With V trimmed by 5 bases and J by 4 bases, 9 bases remained unmatched.